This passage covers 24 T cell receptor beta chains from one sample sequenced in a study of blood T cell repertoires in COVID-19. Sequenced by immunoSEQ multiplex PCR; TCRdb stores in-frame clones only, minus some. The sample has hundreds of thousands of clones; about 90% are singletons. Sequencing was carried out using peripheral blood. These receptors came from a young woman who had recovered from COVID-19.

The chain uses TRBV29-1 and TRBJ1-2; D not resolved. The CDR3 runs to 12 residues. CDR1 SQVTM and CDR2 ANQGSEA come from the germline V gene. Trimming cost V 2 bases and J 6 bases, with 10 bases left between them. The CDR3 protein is CSVESTDDGYTF. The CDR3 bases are TGCAGCGTTGAAAGCACAGATGATGGCTACACCTTC.

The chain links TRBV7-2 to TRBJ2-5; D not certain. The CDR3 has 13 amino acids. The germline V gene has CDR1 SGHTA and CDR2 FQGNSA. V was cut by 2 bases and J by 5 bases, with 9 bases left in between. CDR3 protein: CASSLPSSETQYF. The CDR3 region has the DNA TGTGCCAGCAGCTTACCCTCCTCCGAGACCCAGTACTTC.

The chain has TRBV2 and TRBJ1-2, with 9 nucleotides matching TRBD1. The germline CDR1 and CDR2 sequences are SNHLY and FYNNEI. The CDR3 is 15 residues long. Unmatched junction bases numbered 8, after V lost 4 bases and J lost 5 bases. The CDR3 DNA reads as TGTGCCAGCAGTGCTCGACTGACAGGGGGTTATGGCTACACCTTC. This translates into CASSARLTGGYGYTF. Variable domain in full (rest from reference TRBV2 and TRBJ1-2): EPEVTQTPSHQVTQMGQEVILRCVPISNHLYFYWYRQILGQKVEFLVSFYNNEISEKSEIFDDQFSVERPDGSNFTLKIRSTKLEDSAMYFCASSARLTGGYGYTFGSGTRLTVV.

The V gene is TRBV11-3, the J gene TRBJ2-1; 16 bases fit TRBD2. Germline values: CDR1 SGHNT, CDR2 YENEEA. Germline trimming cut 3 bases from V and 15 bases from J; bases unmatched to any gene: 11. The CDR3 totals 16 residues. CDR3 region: CASSLGGTSGRASSFF. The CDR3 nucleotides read TGTGCCAGCAGCTTGGGCGGGACTAGCGGGAGGGCCAGCTCGTTCTTC.

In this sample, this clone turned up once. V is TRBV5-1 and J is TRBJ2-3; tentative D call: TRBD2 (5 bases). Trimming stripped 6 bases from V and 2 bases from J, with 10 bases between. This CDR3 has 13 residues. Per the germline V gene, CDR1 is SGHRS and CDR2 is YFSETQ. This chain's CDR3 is CASTGAATDTQYF. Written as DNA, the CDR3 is TGCGCCAGCACCGGAGCGGCCACAGATACGCAGTATTTT.

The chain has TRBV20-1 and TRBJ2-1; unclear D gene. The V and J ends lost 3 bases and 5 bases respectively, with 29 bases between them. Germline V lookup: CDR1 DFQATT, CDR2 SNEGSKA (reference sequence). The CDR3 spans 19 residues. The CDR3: CSASRPQWSLLIFNNEQFF. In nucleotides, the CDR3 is TGCAGTGCTAGTCGTCCCCAATGGTCCTTACTCATTTTCAACAATGAGCAGTTCTTC.

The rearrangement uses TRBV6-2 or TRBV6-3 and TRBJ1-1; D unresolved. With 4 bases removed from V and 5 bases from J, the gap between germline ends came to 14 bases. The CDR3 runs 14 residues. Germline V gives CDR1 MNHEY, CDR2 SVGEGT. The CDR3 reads CASSSLTIGTEAFF. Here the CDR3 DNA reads TGTGCCAGCAGTTCACTTACCATCGGGACTGAAGCTTTCTTT.

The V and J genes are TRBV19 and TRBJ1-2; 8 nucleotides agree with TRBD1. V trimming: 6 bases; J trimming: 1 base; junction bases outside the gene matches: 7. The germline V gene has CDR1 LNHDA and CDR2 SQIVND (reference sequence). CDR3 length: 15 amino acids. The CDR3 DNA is TGTGCCAGTAGAAACACAGGGGGGGGTAACTATGGCTACACCTTC. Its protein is CASRNTGGGNYGYTF.

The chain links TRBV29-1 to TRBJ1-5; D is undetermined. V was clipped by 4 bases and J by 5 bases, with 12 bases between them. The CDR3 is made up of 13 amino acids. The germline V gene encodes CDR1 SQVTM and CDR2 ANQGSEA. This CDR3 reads CSVGLQRDQPQHF. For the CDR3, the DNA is TGCAGCGTTGGCTTACAGAGGGATCAGCCCCAGCATTTT.

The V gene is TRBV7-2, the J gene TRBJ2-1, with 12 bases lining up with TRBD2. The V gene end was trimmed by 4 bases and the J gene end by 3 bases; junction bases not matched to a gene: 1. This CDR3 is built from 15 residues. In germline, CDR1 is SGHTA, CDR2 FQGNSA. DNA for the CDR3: TGTGCCAGCAGCTCGGGACTAGCGGGCTACAATGAGCAGTTCTTC. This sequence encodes CASSSGLAGYNEQFF.

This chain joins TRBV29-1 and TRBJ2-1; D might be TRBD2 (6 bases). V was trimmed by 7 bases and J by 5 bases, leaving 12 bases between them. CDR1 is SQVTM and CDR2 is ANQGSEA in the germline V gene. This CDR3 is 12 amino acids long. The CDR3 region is CSARGAHNEQFF. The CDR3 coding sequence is TGCAGCGCGCGCGGGGCCCACAATGAGCAGTTCTTC.

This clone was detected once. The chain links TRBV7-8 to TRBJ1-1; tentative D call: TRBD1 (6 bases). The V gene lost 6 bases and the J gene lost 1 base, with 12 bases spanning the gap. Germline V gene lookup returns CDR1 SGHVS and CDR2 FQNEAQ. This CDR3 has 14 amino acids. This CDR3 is CASSRRTANTEAFF. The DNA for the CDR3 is TGTGCCAGCAGTCGAAGGACAGCGAACACTGAAGCTTTCTTT.

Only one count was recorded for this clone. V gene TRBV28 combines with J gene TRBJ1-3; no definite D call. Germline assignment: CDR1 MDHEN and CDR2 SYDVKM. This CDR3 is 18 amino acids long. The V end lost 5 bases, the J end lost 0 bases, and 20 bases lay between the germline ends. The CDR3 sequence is CASSPRGSPFYSGNTIYF. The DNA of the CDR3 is TGTGCCAGCAGTCCGCGCGGCAGTCCCTTTTACTCTGGAAACACCATATATTTT.

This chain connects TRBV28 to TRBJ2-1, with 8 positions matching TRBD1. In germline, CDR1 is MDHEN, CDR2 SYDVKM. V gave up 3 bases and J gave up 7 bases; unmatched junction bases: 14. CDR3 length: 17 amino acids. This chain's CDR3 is CASSFGLGQGAQNEQFF. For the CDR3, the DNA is TGTGCCAGCAGTTTTGGGTTGGGGCAGGGGGCGCAGAATGAGCAGTTCTTC.

CDR3 residues: CATKNTAGETQYF. CDR3 coding DNA: TGTGCCACCAAAAACACGGCGGGGGAGACCCAGTACTTC. The J gene is TRBJ2-5, the V gene TRBV2; weak D call: TRBD2 (6 bases). Germline V lookup: CDR1 SNHLY, CDR2 FYNNEI. The V gene lost 10 bases and the J gene lost 5 bases, with 17 bases spanning the gap. The CDR3 is 13 amino acids.

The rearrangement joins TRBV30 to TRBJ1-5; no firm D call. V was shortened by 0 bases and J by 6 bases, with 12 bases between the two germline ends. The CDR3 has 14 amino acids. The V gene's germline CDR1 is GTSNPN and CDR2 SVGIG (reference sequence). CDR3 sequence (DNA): TGTGCCTGGAGTGTAGACTCGGTTTCTCAGCCCCAGCATTTT. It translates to CAWSVDSVSQPQHF.

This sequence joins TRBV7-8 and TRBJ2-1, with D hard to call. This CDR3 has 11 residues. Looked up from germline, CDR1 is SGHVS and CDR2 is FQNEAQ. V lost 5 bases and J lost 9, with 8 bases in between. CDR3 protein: CASSTNREQFF. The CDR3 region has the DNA TGTGCCAGCAGCACAAACCGTGAGCAGTTCTTC.

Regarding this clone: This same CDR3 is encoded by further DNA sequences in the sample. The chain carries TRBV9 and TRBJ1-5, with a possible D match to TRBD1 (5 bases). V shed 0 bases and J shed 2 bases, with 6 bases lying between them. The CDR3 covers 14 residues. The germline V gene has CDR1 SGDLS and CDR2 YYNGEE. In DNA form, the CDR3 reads TGTGCCAGCAGCGTAGGGGGGGGCAATCAGCCCCAGCATTTT. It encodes CASSVGGGNQPQHF. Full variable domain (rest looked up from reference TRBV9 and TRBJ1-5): DSGVTQTPKHLITATGQRVTLRCSPRSGDLSVYWYQQSLDQGLQFLIQYYNGEERAKGNILERFSAQQFPDLHSELNLSSLELGDSALYFCASSVGGGNQPQHFGDGTRLSIL.

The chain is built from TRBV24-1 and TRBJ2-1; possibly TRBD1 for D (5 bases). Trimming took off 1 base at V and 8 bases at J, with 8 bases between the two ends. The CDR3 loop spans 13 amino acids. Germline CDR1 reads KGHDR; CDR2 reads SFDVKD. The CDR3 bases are TGTGCCACCAGTGATTTCCGCAGGGATGAGCAGTTCTTC. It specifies CATSDFRRDEQFF.

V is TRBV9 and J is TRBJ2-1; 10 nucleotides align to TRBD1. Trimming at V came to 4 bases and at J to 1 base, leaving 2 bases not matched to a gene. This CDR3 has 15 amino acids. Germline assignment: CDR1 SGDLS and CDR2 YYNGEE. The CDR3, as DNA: TGTGCCAGCAGCATGGGACAGGGGTCCTACAATGAGCAGTTCTTC. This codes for CASSMGQGSYNEQFF.

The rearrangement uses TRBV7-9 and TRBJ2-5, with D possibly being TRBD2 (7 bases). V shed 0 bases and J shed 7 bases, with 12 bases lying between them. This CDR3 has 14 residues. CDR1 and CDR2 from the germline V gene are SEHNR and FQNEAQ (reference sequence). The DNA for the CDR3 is TGTGCCAGCAGCTTAGCCGAAAGGGGGGGGACCCAGTACTTC. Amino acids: CASSLAERGGTQYF.

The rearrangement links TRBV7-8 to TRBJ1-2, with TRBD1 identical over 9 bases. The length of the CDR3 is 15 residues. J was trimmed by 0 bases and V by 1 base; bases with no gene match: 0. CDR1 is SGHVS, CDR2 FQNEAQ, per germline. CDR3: CASSLGQGANYGYTF. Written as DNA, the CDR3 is TGTGCCAGCAGCTTAGGACAGGGGGCTAACTATGGCTACACCTTC.

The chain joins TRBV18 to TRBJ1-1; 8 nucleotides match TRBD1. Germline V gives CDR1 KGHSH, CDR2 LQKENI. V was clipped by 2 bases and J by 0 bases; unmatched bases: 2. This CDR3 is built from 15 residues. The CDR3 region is CASSPAGGVNTEAFF. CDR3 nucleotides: TGTGCCAGCTCACCAGCAGGGGGCGTGAACACTGAAGCTTTCTTT.

CDR3 nucleotide sequence: TGTGCCAGCAGTTGGGTTTGGGACAGGGGAGATTTGAATCAAGAGACCCAGTACTTC. Amino acids: CASSWVWDRGDLNQETQYF. V and J are TRBV28 and TRBJ2-5; 10 bases are shared with TRBD1. The germline V gene has CDR1 MDHEN and CDR2 SYDVKM. J gave up 2 bases and V 4 bases, and 16 bases lay outside the gene matches. CDR3 length: 19 residues.